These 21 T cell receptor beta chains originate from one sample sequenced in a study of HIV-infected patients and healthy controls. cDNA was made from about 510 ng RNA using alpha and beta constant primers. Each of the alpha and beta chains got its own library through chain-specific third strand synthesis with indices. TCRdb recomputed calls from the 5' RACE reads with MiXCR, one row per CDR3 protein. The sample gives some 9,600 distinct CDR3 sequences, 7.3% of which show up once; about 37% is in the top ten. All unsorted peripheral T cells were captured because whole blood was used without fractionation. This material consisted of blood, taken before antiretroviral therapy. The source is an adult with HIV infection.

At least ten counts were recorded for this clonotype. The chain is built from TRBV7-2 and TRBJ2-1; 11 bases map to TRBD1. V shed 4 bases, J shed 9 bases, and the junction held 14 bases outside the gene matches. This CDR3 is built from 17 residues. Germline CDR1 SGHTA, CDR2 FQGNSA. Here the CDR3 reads CASSSRGGTGGWTEQFF. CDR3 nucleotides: TGTGCCAGCAGCTCACGAGGTGGGACAGGGGGTTGGACTGAGCAGTTCTTC.

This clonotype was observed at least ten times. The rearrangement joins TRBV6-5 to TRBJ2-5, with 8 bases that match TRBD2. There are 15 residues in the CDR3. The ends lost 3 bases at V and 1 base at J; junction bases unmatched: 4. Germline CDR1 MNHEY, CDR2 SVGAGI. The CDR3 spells CASSYVGGVQETQYF. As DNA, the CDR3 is TGTGCCAGCAGTTATGTCGGGGGGGTCCAAGAGACCCAGTACTTC.

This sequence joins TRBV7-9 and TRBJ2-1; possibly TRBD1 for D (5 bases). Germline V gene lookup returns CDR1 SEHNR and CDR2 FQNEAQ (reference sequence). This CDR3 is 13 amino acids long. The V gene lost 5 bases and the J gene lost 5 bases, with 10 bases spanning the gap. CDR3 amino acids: CASSGVGDNEQFF. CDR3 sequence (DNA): TGTGCCAGCAGCGGAGTAGGGGACAATGAGCAGTTCTTC.

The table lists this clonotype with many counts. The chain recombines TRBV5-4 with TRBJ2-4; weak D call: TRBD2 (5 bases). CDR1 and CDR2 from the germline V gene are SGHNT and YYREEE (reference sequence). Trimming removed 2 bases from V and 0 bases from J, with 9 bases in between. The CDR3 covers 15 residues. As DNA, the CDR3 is TGTGCCAGCAGCTTACGGGGAGTAGCCAAAAACATTCAGTACTTC. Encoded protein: CASSLRGVAKNIQYF.

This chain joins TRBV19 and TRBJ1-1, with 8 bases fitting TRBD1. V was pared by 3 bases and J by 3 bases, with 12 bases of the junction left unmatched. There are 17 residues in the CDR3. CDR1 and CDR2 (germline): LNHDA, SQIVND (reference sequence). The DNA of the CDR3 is TGTGCCAGTAGTATCCGGGTGGGCAGGGGGCTTGACACTGAAGCTTTCTTT. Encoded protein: CASSIRVGRGLDTEAFF.

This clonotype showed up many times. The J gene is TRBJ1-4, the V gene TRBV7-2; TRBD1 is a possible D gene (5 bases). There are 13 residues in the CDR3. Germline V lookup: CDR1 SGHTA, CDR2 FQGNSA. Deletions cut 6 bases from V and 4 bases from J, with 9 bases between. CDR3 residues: CASRRDFNEKLFF. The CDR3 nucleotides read TGTGCCAGCAGACGGGACTTTAATGAAAAACTGTTTTTT. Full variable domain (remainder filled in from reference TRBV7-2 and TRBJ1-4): GAGVSQSPSNKVTEKGKDVELRCDPISGHTALYWYRQSLGQGLEFLIYFQGNSAPDKSGLPSDRFSAERTGGSVSTLTIQRTQQEDSAVYLCASRRDFNEKLFFGSGTQLSVL.

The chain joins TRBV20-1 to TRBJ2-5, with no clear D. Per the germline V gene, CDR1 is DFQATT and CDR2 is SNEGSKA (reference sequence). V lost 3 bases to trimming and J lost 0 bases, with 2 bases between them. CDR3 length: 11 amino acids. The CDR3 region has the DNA TGCAGTGCTAGCAACCAAGAGACCCAGTACTTC. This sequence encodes CSASNQETQYF.

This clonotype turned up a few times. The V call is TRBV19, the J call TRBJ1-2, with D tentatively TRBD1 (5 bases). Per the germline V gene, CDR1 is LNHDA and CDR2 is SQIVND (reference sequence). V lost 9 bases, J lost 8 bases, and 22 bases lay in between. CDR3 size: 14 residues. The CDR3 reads CASEGPHEGRGYTF. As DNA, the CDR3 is TGTGCCAGCGAGGGTCCCCACGAGGGGAGAGGCTACACCTTC. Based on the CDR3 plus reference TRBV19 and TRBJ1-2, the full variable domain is DGGITQSPKYLFRKEGQNVTLSCEQNLNHDAMYWYRQDPGQGLRLIYYSQIVNDFQKGDIAEGYSVSREKKESFPLTVTSAQKNPTAFYLCASEGPHEGRGYTFGSGTRLTVV.

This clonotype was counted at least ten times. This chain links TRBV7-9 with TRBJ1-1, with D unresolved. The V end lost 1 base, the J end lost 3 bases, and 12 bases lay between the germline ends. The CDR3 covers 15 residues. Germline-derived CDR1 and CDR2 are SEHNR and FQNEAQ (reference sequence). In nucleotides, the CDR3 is TGTGCCAGCAGCTTAGTTGGCACACGGGACACTGAAGCTTTCTTT. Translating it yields CASSLVGTRDTEAFF. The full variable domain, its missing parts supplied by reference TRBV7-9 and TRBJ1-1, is DTGVSQNPRHKITKRGQNVTFRCDPISEHNRLYWYRQTLGQGPEFLTYFQNEAQLEKSRLLSDRFSAERPKGSFSTLEIQRTEQGDSAMYLCASSLVGTRDTEAFFGQGTRLTVV.

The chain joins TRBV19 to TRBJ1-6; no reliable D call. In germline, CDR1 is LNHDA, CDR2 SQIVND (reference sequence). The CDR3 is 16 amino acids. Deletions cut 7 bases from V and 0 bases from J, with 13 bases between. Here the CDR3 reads CASTEGFHSYNSPLHF. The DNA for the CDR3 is TGTGCCAGTACCGAGGGATTTCACTCCTATAATTCACCCCTCCACTTT.

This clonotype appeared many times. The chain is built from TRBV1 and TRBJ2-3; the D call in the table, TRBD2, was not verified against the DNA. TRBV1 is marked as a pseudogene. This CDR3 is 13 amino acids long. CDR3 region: CTSSPQRATTQYF. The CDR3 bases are TGCACCAGCAGCCCTCAGCGGGCAACTACGCAGTATTTT.

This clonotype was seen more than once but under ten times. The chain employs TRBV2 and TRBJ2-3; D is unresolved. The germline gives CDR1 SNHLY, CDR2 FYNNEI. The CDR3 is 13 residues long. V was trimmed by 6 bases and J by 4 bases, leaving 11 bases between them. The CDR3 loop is CASSLAPPDTQYF. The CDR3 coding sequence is TGTGCCAGCAGCCTCGCCCCTCCAGATACGCAGTATTTT.

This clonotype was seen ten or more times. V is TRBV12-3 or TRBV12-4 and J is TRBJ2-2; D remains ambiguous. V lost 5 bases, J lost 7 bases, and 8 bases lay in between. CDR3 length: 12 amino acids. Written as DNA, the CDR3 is TGTGCCAGCAGTGGGGTTGGCGGGGAGCTGTTTTTT. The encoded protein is CASSGVGGELFF.

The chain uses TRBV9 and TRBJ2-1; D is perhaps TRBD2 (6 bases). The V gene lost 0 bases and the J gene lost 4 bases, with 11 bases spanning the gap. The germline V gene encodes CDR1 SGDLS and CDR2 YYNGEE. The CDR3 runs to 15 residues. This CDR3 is CASSVGSGVYNEQFF. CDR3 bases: TGTGCCAGCAGCGTAGGTAGCGGAGTTTACAATGAGCAGTTCTTC.

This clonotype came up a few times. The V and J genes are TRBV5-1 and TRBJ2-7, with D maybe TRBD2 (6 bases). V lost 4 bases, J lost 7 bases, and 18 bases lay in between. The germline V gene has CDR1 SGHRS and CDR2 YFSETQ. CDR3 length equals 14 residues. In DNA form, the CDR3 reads TGCGCCAGCAGCCCGGAGGGCTCCTCCCTAGAGCAGTACTTC. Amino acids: CASSPEGSSLEQYF.

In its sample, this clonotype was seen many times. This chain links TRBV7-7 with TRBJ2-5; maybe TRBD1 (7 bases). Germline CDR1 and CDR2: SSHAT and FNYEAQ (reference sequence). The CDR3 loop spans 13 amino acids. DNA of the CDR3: TGTGCTAGCGGCGACAGGGTGATTGAGACCCAGTACTTC. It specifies CASGDRVIETQYF.

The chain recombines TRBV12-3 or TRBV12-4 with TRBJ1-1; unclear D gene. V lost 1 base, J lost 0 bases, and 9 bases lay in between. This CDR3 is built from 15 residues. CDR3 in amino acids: CASSLEARLNTEAFF. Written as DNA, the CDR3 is TGTGCCAGCAGTTTAGAGGCTCGGCTGAACACTGAAGCTTTCTTT.

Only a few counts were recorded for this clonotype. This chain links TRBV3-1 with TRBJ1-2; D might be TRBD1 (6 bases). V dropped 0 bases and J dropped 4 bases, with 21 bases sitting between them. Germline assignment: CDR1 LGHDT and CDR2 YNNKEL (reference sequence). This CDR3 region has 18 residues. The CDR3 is CASSQDRGLTPGGYGYTF. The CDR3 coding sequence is TGTGCCAGCAGCCAAGATCGGGGGCTAACCCCCGGGGGCTATGGCTACACCTTC.

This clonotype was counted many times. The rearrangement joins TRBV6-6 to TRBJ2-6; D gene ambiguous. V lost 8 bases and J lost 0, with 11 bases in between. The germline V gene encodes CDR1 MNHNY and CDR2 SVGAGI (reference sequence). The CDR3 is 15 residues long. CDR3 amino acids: CASSVASSGANVLTF. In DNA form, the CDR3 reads TGTGCCAGCTCAGTAGCCTCCTCTGGGGCCAACGTCCTGACTTTC.

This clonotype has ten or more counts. In DNA form, the CDR3 reads TGTGCCAGCAGTTTTGGAAACAGGGGATTTGAAGGCTACACCTTC. This gives the protein CASSFGNRGFEGYTF. The V and J genes are TRBV12-3 or TRBV12-4 and TRBJ1-2, with 7 bases matching TRBD1. This CDR3 has 15 residues. Trimming cost V 3 bases and J 8 bases; bases outside gene matches: 12.

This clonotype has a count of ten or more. CDR3 loop: CASSYRQANSPLHF. CDR3 sequence (DNA): TGTGCCAGCAGCTATAGACAGGCCAATTCACCCCTCCACTTT. The V and J genes are TRBV9 and TRBJ1-6; maybe TRBD1 (6 bases). Germline V CDR1 and CDR2: SGDLS, YYNGEE. V gave up 4 bases and J gave up 7 bases, with 12 bases separating them. The CDR3 runs 14 residues.